The 24 T cell receptor beta chains below all came from one sample that was sequenced in a study of control samples from healthy donors and cancer patients. Clones were sequenced by immunoSEQ multiplex PCR, and TCRdb holds only the in-frame ones, with some missing. This sample carries 110,000 or so clones, roughly 90% of them seen once, and the ten largest clones take approximately 39%. The sample consisted of blood. The receptors were sampled from a man aged 45-60 years in good health.

This chain links TRBV3-1 (or the pseudogene TRBV3-2) with TRBJ1-1; 9 positions match TRBD1. Germline loops: CDR1 LGHDT, CDR2 YNNKEL (reference sequence). J was trimmed by 5 bases and V by 4 bases; bases with no gene match: 8. The CDR3 loop spans 15 amino acids. CDR3 amino acids: CASSRADRGGTEAFF. The CDR3, as DNA: TGTGCCAGCAGCCGAGCGGACAGGGGCGGAACTGAAGCTTTCTTT.

The chain employs TRBV18 and TRBJ1-1; no clear D gene. Germline V gene lookup returns CDR1 KGHSH and CDR2 LQKENI. This CDR3 has 14 residues. V was clipped by 8 bases and J by 2 bases, with 15 bases between them. CDR3 sequence: CASQNMDANTEAFF. CDR3 DNA: TGTGCCAGCCAAAATATGGACGCCAACACTGAAGCTTTCTTT.

The chain combines TRBV5-1 with TRBJ1-6; the match to TRBD1 covers 7 bases. After removal of 8 bases from V and 7 bases from J, the junction contained 12 bases not matched to a gene. Germline CDR1 is SGHRS and CDR2 is YFSETQ. The CDR3 is made up of 15 amino acids. CDR3 protein: CASRYSGTANSPLHF. The CDR3 DNA is TGCGCCAGTCGTTACTCCGGGACAGCAAATTCACCCCTCCACTTT.

The chain recombines TRBV21-1 with TRBJ1-3. TRBV21-1 corresponds to a pseudogene. CDR3 length: 18 amino acids. CDR3 bases: TGTGCCAGCAGCAAAGTTGATCGGGGAAGCTTCTCTGGAAACACCATATATTTT. It codes for CASSKVDRGSFSGNTIYF.

The rearrangement joins TRBV5-6 to TRBJ1-2; D unresolved. The CDR3 spans 15 residues. The V end lost 1 base, the J end lost 8 bases, and 18 bases lay between the germline ends. Germline CDR1 reads SGHDT; CDR2 reads YYEEEE. The CDR3 reads CASSLITVGGKGYTF. Written as DNA, the CDR3 is TGTGCCAGCAGCTTGATCACGGTCGGTGGTAAGGGCTACACCTTC.

The CDR3 loop is CATSEGQRNTEAFF. The CDR3 DNA reads TGTGCCACCAGTGAAGGACAGCGTAACACTGAAGCTTTCTTT. The chain combines TRBV24-1 with TRBJ1-1, with a tentative D call TRBD1 (6 bases). V lost 4 bases, J lost 2 bases, and 10 bases lay in between. The CDR3 has 14 amino acids. The germline CDR1 and CDR2 sequences are KGHDR and SFDVKD.

This clone was seen a single time. The gene calls are TRBV7-2 and TRBJ1-2; D is undetermined. The CDR3 consists of 14 residues. V shed 3 bases and J shed 4 bases, with 12 bases lying between them. Germline values: CDR1 SGHTA, CDR2 FQGNSA. The CDR3 sequence is CASSLGLASYGYTF. CDR3 bases: TGTGCCAGCAGCTTGGGCCTGGCGAGCTATGGCTACACCTTC.

The chain links TRBV11-2 to TRBJ2-7; no definite D call. Per the germline V gene, CDR1 is SGHAT and CDR2 is FQNNGV. The CDR3 covers 14 residues. V dropped 1 base and J dropped 2 bases, with 9 bases sitting between them. The CDR3 region has the DNA TGTGCCAGCAGCTTAGTTCCAGAGACCTACGAGCAGTACTTC. Amino acids: CASSLVPETYEQYF. Based on the CDR3 plus reference TRBV11-2 and TRBJ2-7, the full variable domain is EAGVAQSPRYKIIEKRQSVAFWCNPISGHATLYWYQQILGQGPKLLIQFQNNGVVDDSQLPKDRFSAERLKGVDSTLKIQPAKLEDSAVYLCASSLVPETYEQYFGPGTRLTVT.

J is TRBJ1-2 and V is TRBV5-1; D call uncertain. This CDR3 is 16 amino acids long. Trimming removed 0 bases at V and 4 bases at J, with 16 bases between. Germline V lookup: CDR1 SGHRS, CDR2 YFSETQ. This CDR3 reads CASSLVRAESGYGYTF. DNA of the CDR3: TGCGCCAGCAGCTTGGTCCGGGCCGAGAGCGGCTATGGCTACACCTTC.

This sequence joins TRBV7-8 and TRBJ1-2, with D hard to call. Trimming pared 1 base from V and 3 bases from J, leaving 12 bases between. This CDR3 comprises 15 residues. Germline V gene lookup returns CDR1 SGHVS and CDR2 FQNEAQ. The CDR3 DNA reads as TGTGCCAGCAGCTTAGATCACTCCGGGGACTATGGCTACACCTTC. Translation: CASSLDHSGDYGYTF.

This rearrangement joins TRBV27 to TRBJ2-5, with 13 bases fitting TRBD2. From germline, CDR1 is MNHEY and CDR2 SMNVEV (reference sequence). J gave up 5 bases and V 6 bases, and 9 bases lay outside the gene matches. The CDR3 totals 16 residues. The CDR3 nucleotides read TGTGCCAGCAGAAGGACTAGCGGGGGAAGGTGGGAGACCCAGTACTTC. Protein sequence: CASRRTSGGRWETQYF.

With regard to this clone: An end of the junction differs from the germline gene, which may be a read error. The identical CDR3 is also encoded by other nucleotide sequences in the sample. The CDR3 protein is CASSPQGLNTEAFF. CDR3 bases: TGTGCCAGCTCGCCACAGGGCTTGAACACTGAAGCTTTCTTT. The chain carries TRBV18 and TRBJ1-1; a weak D match, TRBD1 (6 bases). CDR1 is KGHSH, CDR2 LQKENI, per germline. This CDR3 has 14 residues.

The chain uses TRBV19 and TRBJ1-2, with D possibly TRBD1 on 6 matching bases. The germline V and J ends were trimmed by 5 bases and 4 bases, with 17 bases remaining between them. This CDR3 has 15 amino acids. Germline lookup yields CDR1 LNHDA and CDR2 SQIVND (reference sequence). In DNA form, the CDR3 reads TGTGCCAGTAGTGGCCTGGACAGTCCCTTCTATGGCTACACCTTC. The encoded protein is CASSGLDSPFYGYTF.

J is TRBJ2-7 and V is TRBV4-3; weak D call: TRBD2 (5 bases). The CDR3 covers 13 residues. The germline V gene encodes CDR1 LGHNA and CDR2 YSLEER. Trimming left V 4 bases short and J 6 bases short, with 13 bases between. This CDR3 is CASSPGLGGEQYF. In DNA form, the CDR3 reads TGCGCCAGCAGCCCCGGCTTAGGAGGCGAGCAGTACTTC.

This chain links TRBV6-5 with TRBJ2-7, with D unresolved. This CDR3 is 13 amino acids long. The V and J ends lost 2 bases and 1 base respectively, with 6 bases between them. Germline-derived CDR1 and CDR2 are MNHEY and SVGAGI. The CDR3 protein is CASSYGQSYEQYF. The CDR3 region has the DNA TGTGCCAGCAGTTACGGGCAGTCCTACGAGCAGTACTTC.

This clone was seen more than once but under ten times. The chain joins TRBV4-1 to TRBJ1-5, with D uncertain. V was cut by 0 bases and J by 6 bases, with 9 bases left in between. The germline CDR1 and CDR2 sequences are MGHRA and YSYEKL. The length of the CDR3 is 14 residues. CDR3 DNA sequence: TGCGCCAGCAGCCAAGAAATCAGGCCTCAGCCCCAGCATTTT. Its protein product is CASSQEIRPQPQHF.

The chain links TRBV5-1 to TRBJ1-4; 8 bases agree with TRBD1. After removal of 2 bases from V and 8 bases from J, the junction contained 5 bases not matched to a gene. Germline lookup yields CDR1 SGHRS and CDR2 YFSETQ. CDR3 size: 14 residues. As DNA, the CDR3 is TGCGCCAGCAGCTTAGTGGACAGGGAAGAAAAACTGTTTTTT. The encoded protein is CASSLVDREEKLFF.

This clone was detected once. The chain carries TRBV27 and TRBJ2-7; a possible D gene is TRBD1 (6 bases). The CDR3 totals 12 residues. CDR1 MNHEY and CDR2 SMNVEV come from the germline V gene (reference sequence). Trimming shortened V by 8 bases and J by 5 bases, and 13 bases separated the two germline ends. CDR3 DNA: TGTGCCAGCTCGCCGACAGGAAACGAGCAGTACTTC. As protein: CASSPTGNEQYF.

The chain couples TRBV2 to TRBJ2-2; unclear D gene. CDR3 length equals 11 residues. Germline V CDR1 and CDR2: SNHLY, FYNNEI. V lost 5 bases to trimming and J lost 9 bases, with 7 bases between them. The CDR3 nucleotides are TGTGCCAGCAGTCCCCTGAGGGAGCTGTTTTTT. Its protein is CASSPLRELFF.

The rearrangement uses TRBV10-2 and TRBJ2-1; TRBD2 is a possible D gene (6 bases). The CDR3 is 14 amino acids. Trimming stripped 3 bases from V and 6 bases from J, with 12 bases between. Germline CDR1 and CDR2: WSHSY and SAAADI. The CDR3 here is CASSDGGMGNEQFF. In DNA, the CDR3 is TGCGCCAGCAGTGATGGGGGGATGGGCAATGAGCAGTTCTTC.

This chain joins TRBV9 and TRBJ1-4; 8 bases are a match to TRBD1. The length of the CDR3 is 16 residues. V lost 4 bases, J lost 1 base, and 6 bases stayed unmatched. In germline, CDR1 is SGDLS, CDR2 YYNGEE. The CDR3 region is CASSPGQGRTNEKLFF. CDR3 DNA sequence: TGTGCCAGCAGCCCCGGACAGGGACGAACTAATGAAAAACTGTTTTTT.

V and J are TRBV10-2 and TRBJ1-3; TRBD1 agrees at 9 bases. V shed 7 bases and J 1 base; nucleotides not matched to a gene: 2. This CDR3 comprises 14 residues. Germline V gives CDR1 WSHSY, CDR2 SAAADI. CDR3 sequence reads: CASTDRGSGNTIYF. CDR3 in DNA: TGCGCCAGCACCGACAGGGGGTCTGGAAACACCATATATTTT.

The chain uses TRBV30 and TRBJ2-5, with 11 bases aligning to TRBD2. J was trimmed by 2 bases and V by 0 bases; bases with no gene match: 8. CDR1 and CDR2 (germline): GTSNPN, SVGIG (reference sequence). CDR3 length: 17 residues. The CDR3 sequence: CAWSVPGLAVTQETQYF. DNA for the CDR3: TGTGCCTGGAGTGTACCGGGACTAGCGGTTACTCAAGAGACCCAGTACTTC.

V gene TRBV6-2 or TRBV6-3 combines with J gene TRBJ2-5, with 7 bases lining up with TRBD2. J lost 4 bases, V lost 5 bases, and 7 bases had no gene match. The CDR3 length is 14 residues. From germline, CDR1 is MNHEY and CDR2 SVGEGT. Here the CDR3 DNA reads TGTGCCAGCAGTCCGTACGGGGGGTTAGAGACCCAGTACTTC. Translated: CASSPYGGLETQYF.